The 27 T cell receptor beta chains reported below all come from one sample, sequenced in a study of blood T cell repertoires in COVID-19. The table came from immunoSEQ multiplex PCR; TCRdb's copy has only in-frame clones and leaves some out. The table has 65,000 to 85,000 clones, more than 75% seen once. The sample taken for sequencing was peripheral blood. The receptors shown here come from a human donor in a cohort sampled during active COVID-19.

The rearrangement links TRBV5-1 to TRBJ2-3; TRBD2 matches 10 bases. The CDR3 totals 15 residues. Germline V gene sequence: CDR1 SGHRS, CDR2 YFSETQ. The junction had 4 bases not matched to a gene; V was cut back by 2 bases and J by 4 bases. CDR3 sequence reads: CASSFPSGGSDTQYF. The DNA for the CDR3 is TGCGCCAGCAGCTTCCCTAGCGGGGGTTCAGATACGCAGTATTTT. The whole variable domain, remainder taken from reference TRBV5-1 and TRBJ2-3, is KAGVTQTPRYLIKTRGQQVTLSCSPISGHRSVSWYQQTPGQGLQFLFEYFSETQRNKGNFPGRFSGRQFSNSRSEMNVSTLELGDSALYLCASSFPSGGSDTQYFGPGTRLTVL.

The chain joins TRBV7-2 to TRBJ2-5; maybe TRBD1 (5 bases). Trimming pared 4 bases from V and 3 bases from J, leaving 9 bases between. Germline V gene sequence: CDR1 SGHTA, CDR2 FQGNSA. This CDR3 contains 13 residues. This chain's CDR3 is CASSSGWEETQYF. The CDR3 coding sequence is TGTGCCAGCAGCTCAGGGTGGGAAGAGACCCAGTACTTC.

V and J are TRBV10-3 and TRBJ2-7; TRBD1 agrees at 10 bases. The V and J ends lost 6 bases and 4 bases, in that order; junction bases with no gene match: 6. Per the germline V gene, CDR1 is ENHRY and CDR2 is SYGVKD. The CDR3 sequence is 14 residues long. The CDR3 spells CAISGTGDVYEQYF. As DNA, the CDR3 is TGTGCCATCAGCGGGACAGGGGACGTGTACGAGCAGTACTTC.

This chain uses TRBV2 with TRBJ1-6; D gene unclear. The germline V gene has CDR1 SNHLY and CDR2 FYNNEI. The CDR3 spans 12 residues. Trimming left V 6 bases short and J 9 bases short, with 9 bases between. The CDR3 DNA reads TGTGCCAGCAGACTGACATCTTCACCCCTCCACTTT. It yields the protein CASRLTSSPLHF.

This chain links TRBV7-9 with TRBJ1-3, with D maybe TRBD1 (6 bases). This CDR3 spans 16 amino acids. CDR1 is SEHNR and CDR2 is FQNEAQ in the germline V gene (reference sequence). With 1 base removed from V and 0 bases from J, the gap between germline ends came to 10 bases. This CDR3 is CASSLGQGSSGNTIYF. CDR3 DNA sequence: TGTGCCAGCAGCTTAGGGCAGGGGAGCTCTGGAAACACCATATATTTT.

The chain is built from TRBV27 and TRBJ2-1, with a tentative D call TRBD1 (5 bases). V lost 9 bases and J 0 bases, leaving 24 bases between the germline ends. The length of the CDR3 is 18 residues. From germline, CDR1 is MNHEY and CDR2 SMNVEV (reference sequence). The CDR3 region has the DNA TGTGCCAGTCCAACTTTAGGGGTCCTAAGCAACTCCTACAATGAGCAGTTCTTC. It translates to CASPTLGVLSNSYNEQFF.

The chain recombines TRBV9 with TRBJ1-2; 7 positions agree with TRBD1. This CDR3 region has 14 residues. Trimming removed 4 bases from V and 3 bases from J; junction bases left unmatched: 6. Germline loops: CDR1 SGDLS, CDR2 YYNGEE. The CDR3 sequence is CASSTAQGDYGYTF. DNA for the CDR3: TGTGCCAGCAGCACGGCGCAGGGGGACTATGGCTACACCTTC.

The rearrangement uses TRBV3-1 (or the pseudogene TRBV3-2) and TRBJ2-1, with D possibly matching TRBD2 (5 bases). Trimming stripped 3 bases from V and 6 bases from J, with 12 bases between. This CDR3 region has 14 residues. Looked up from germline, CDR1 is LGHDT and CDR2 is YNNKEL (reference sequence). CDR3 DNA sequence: TGTGCCAGCAGCCAGCTAATCGGGATCAATGAGCAGTTCTTC. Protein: CASSQLIGINEQFF.

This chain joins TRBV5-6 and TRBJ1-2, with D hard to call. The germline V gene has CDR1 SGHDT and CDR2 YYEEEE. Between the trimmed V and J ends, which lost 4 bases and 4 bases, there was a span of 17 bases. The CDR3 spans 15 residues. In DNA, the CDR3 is TGTGCCAGCAGCCCGGGGTTAAGGGATGGCTATGGCTACACCTTC. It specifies CASSPGLRDGYGYTF.

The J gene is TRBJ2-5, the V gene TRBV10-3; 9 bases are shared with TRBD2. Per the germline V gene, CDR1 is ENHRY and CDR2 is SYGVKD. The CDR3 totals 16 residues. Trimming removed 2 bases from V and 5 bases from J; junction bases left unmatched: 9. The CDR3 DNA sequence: TGTGCCATCAGTGAGGTGTGGCGGGGGGGAAGGGAGACCCAGTACTTC. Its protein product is CAISEVWRGGRETQYF.

The CDR3 is CAISDNSGYTF. The DNA of the CDR3 is TGTGCCATCAGTGATAATAGTGGCTACACCTTC. V gene TRBV10-3 combines with J gene TRBJ1-2; D unresolved. CDR1 and CDR2 from the germline V gene are ENHRY and SYGVKD. This CDR3 has 11 residues. Trimming shortened V by 3 bases and J by 7 bases, and 6 bases separated the two germline ends.

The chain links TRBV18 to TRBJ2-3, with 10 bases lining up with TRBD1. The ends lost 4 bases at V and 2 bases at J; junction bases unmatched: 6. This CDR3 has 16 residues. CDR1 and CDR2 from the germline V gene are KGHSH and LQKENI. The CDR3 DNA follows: TGTGCCAGCTCACGGGGGACAGGGGATTACACAGATACGCAGTATTTT. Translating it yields CASSRGTGDYTDTQYF.

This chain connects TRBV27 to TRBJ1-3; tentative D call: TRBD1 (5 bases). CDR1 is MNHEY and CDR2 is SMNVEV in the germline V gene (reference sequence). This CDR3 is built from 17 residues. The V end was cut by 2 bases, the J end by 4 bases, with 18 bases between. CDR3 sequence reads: CASSLANKRRGGNTIYF. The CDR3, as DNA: TGTGCCAGCAGTTTAGCCAACAAGAGGAGGGGCGGAAACACCATATATTTT.

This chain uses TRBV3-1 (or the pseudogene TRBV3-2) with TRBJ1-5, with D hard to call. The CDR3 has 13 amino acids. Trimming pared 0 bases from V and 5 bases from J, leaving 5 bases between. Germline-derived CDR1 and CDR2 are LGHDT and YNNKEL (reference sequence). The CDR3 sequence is CASSQDPDQPQHF. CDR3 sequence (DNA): TGTGCCAGCAGCCAAGATCCAGATCAGCCCCAGCATTTT.

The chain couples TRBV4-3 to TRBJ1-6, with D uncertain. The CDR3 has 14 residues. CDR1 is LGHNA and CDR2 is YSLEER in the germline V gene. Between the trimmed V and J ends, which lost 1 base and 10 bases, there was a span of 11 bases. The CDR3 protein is CASSQVLLKSPLHF. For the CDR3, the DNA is TGCGCCAGCAGCCAAGTTCTTCTAAAATCACCCCTCCACTTT.

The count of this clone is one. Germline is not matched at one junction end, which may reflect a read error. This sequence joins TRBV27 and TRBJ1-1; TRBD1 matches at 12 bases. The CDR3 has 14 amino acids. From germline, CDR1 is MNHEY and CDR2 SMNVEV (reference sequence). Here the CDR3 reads CASSSGQGATGAFF. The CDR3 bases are TGTGCCAGCAGTTCGGGACAGGGGGCGACTGGAGCTTTCTTT.

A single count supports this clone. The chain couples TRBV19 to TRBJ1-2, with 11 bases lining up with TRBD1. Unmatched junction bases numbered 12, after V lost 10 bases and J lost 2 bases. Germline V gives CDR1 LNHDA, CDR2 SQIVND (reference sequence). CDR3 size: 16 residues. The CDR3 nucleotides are TGTGCCACCCGATCGTGGGGACAGGGGGTGAACTATGGCTACACCTTC. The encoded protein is CATRSWGQGVNYGYTF.

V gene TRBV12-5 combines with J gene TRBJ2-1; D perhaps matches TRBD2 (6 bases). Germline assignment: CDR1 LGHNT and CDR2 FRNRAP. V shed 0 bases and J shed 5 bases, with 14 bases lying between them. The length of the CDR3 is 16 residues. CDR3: CASGLVISGRHNEQFF. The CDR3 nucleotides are TGTGCTAGTGGTTTGGTAATTAGCGGCAGACACAATGAGCAGTTCTTC.

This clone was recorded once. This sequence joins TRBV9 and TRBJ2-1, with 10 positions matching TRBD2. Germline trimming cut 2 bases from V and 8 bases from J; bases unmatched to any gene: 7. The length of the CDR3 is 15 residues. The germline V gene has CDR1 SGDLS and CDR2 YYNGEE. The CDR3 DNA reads TGTGCCAGCAGCGTGGCTAGCGGGGGTATCGATGAGCAGTTCTTC. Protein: CASSVASGGIDEQFF.

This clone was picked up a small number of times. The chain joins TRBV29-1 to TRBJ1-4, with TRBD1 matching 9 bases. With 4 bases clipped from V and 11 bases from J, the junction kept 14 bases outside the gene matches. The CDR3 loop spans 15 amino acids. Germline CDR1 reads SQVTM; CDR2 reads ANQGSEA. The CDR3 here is CSVALLGGQGGKLFF. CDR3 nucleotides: TGCAGCGTTGCCCTCCTAGGGGGACAGGGAGGGAAACTGTTTTTT. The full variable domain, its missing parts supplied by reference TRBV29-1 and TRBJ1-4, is SAVISQKPSRDICQRGTSLTIQCQVDSQVTMMFWYRQQPGQSLTLIATANQGSEATYESGFVIDKFPISRPNLTFSTLTVSNMSPEDSSIYLCSVALLGGQGGKLFFGSGTQLSVL.

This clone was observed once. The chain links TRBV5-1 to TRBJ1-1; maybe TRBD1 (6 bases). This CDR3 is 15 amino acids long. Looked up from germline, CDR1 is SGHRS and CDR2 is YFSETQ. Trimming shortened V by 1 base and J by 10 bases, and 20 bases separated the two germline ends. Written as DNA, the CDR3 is TGCGCCAGCAGCTTGCAAGCAGGGGAAACCTCGGGAGCTTTCTTT. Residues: CASSLQAGETSGAFF.

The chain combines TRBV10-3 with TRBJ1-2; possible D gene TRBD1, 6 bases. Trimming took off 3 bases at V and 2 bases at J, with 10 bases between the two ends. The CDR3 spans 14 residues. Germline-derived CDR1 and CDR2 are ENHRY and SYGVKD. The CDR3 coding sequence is TGTGCCATCAGTGACGGGGGGCTAAACTATGGCTACACCTTC. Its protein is CAISDGGLNYGYTF.

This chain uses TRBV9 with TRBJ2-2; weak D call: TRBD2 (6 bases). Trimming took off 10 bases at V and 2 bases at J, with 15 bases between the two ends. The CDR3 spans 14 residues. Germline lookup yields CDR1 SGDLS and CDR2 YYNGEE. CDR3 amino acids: CASMGGPNTGELFF. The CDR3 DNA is TGTGCCTCTATGGGGGGACCTAACACCGGGGAGCTGTTTTTT.

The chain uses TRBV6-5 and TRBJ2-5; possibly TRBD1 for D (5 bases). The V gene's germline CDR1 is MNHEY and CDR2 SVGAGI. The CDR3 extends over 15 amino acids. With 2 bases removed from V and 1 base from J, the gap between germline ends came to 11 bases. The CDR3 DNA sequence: TGTGCCAGCAGTTACCCCCCAGGGTCCCAAGAGACCCAGTACTTC. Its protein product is CASSYPPGSQETQYF.

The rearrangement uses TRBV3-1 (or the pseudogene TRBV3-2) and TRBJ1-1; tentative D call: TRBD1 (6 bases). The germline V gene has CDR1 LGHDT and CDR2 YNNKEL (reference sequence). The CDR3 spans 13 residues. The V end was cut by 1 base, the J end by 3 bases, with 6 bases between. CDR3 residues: CASSQAGDTEAFF. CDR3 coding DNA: TGTGCCAGCAGCCAAGCAGGGGACACTGAAGCTTTCTTT.

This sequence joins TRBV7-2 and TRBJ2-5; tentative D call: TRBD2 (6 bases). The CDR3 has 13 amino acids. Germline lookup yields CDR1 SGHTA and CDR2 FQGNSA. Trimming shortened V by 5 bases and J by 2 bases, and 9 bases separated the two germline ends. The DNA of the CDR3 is TGTGCCAGCAGCGAGGGACTGCAAGAGACCCAGTACTTC. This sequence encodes CASSEGLQETQYF.

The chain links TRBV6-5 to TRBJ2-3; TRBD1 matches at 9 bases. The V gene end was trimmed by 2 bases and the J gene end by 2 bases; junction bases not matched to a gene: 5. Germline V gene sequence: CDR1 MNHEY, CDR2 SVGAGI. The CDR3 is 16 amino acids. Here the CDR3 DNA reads TGTGCCAGCAGTTACGACGGGACAGGGATCACAGATACGCAGTATTTT. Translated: CASSYDGTGITDTQYF.